This is a list of T cell receptor beta chains from one sample in a study of identical twins. Via MiXCR, TCRdb re-called the 5' RACE reads, giving one row per CDR3 protein. This table has roughly 1.6 million distinct CDR3 sequences, about 32% appearing once. Sequencing used cord blood. Every receptor here comes from a newborn girl in good health. The CDR3 runs from the conserved cysteine through the conserved F or W. A D gene is named only where the DNA matches it firmly. Clone size appears in some rows only: once, few, many, or a class for an expanded clone.

V gene,J gene,D gene,clone size,CDR3 protein,CDR3 DNA
TRBV5-1,TRBJ2-5,NA,NA,CASSLVPSEETQYF,TGCGCCAGCAGCTTGGTGCCTAGCGAAGAGACCCAGTACTTC
TRBV27,TRBJ2-7,TRBD2,NA,CASSLRASGFHEQYF,TGTGCCAGCAGTTTGAGGGCTAGCGGGTTCCACGAGCAGTACTTC
TRBV7-2,TRBJ2-3,TRBD2,NA,CAGILAGAPTDTQYF,TGTGCCGGCATCCTAGCGGGAGCCCCCACAGATACGCAGTATTTT
TRBV28,TRBJ2-1,TRBD2,few,CASSLPLASNEQFF,TGTGCCAGCAGCCTCCCACTAGCGTCCAATGAGCAGTTCTTC
TRBV20-1,TRBJ2-7,NA,NA,CSARLPVGLYEQYF,TGCAGTGCTAGACTGCCTGTCGGGCTCTACGAGCAGTACTTC
TRBV2,TRBJ1-2,NA,NA,CAREGGTGEYGYTF,TGTGCCAGGGAAGGAGGCACCGGAGAATATGGCTACACCTTC
TRBV7-9,TRBJ1-1,NA,few,CASTQVVTEAFF,TGTGCCAGTACACAGGTCGTCACTGAAGCTTTCTTT
TRBV2,TRBJ2-7,NA,NA,CASSRDFNYERYF,TGTGCCAGCAGCCGGGACTTCAACTACGAGCGGTACTTC
TRBV20-1,TRBJ2-5,TRBD2,NA,CSARPTSGEETQYF,TGCAGTGCTAGACCGACTAGCGGGGAAGAGACCCAGTACTTC
TRBV7-2,TRBJ2-5,TRBD2,NA,CASSLGSFRGGYQETQYF,TGTGCCAGCAGCTTAGGCTCTTTTCGCGGGGGTTACCAAGAGACCCAGTACTTC
TRBV7-2,TRBJ1-2,NA,once,CASSSRDGGNYGYTF,TGTGCCAGCAGCTCCCGGGACGGAGGTAACTATGGCTACACCTTC
TRBV20-1,TRBJ1-2,TRBD1,NA,CSASDRGMGGYTF,TGCAGTGCTAGTGACAGGGGAATGGGCGGCTACACCTTC
TRBV28,TRBJ2-7,NA,NA,CASSSSPTGRGPYEQYF,TGTGCCAGCAGTTCCTCACCCACAGGGAGGGGTCCTTACGAGCAGTACTTC
TRBV5-1,TRBJ2-4,TRBD2,many,CASHPRAGIAKNIQYF,TGCGCCAGCCACCCCAGAGCGGGAATAGCCAAAAACATTCAGTACTTC
TRBV27,TRBJ2-1,NA,few,CASSSPLYEQFF,TGTGCCAGCAGTTCCCCTTTATACGAGCAGTTCTTC
TRBV28,TRBJ2-7,NA,NA,CASSPRVGGLPDYEQYF,TGTGCCAGCAGTCCTCGAGTGGGGGGACTCCCCGACTACGAGCAGTACTTC
TRBV25-1,TRBJ2-1,TRBD1,few,CASSESGGRKNEQFF,TGTGCCAGCAGTGAATCAGGGGGAAGGAAGAATGAGCAGTTCTTC
TRBV4-1,TRBJ2-3,TRBD2,few,CASSQVSRLAGSTDTQYF,TGCGCCAGCAGCCAAGTCTCCCGACTAGCGGGGAGCACAGATACGCAGTATTTT
TRBV3-1,TRBJ2-3,TRBD2,few,CASSQDRTSGSADTQYF,TGTGCCAGCAGCCAAGATAGGACTAGCGGGAGCGCAGATACGCAGTATTTT
TRBV20-1,TRBJ2-4,NA,few,CSAISGTPGIQYF,TGCAGTGCCATTTCCGGGACGCCAGGCATTCAGTACTTC
TRBV2,TRBJ1-2,TRBD1,few,CASSALQGALYGYTF,TGTGCCAGCAGTGCACTCCAGGGGGCACTTTATGGCTACACCTTC
TRBV11-2,TRBJ2-3,NA,NA,CASSRQVGLGTDTQYF,TGTGCCAGCAGCCGACAGGTCGGTTTGGGCACAGATACGCAGTATTTT
TRBV20-1,TRBJ2-7,TRBD2,few,CSARDWGRGGVYEQYF,TGCAGTGCTAGAGATTGGGGACGGGGAGGGGTTTACGAGCAGTACTTC
TRBV7-2,TRBJ2-1,TRBD2,many,CASSFLAGGINEQFF,TGTGCCAGCAGCTTCTTAGCGGGAGGTATAAATGAGCAGTTCTTC
TRBV7-8,TRBJ2-7,NA,NA,CASSEQTGWGSYEQYF,TGTGCCAGCAGCGAACAGACGGGGTGGGGTTCCTACGAGCAGTACTTC
TRBV24-1,TRBJ2-2,TRBD1,NA,CATSDLPGQGDTGELFF,TGTGCCACCAGTGACCTTCCGGGACAGGGGGACACCGGGGAGCTGTTTTTT
TRBV20-1,TRBJ1-2,NA,many,CSARLRDYGYTF,TGCAGTGCTAGACTACGGGACTATGGCTACACCTTC
TRBV6-5,TRBJ2-7,NA,many,CASSYGRESSYEQYF,TGTGCCAGCAGTTATGGCCGGGAGAGCTCCTACGAGCAGTACTTC
TRBV5-4,TRBJ2-1,NA,NA,CASREAGRAYNEQFF,TGTGCCAGCAGAGAGGCGGGAAGGGCCTACAATGAGCAGTTCTTC
TRBV28,TRBJ1-6,TRBD1,once,CASGTPTGNNSPLHF,TGTGCCAGCGGGACCCCGACAGGGAATAATTCACCCCTCCACTTT
TRBV4-1,TRBJ2-4,TRBD2,few,CASSLMGLALNIQYF,TGCGCCAGCAGCCTTATGGGACTAGCGTTAAACATTCAGTACTTC
TRBV6-1,TRBJ2-3,NA,few,CASSPSRGKSYTDTQYF,TGTGCCAGCAGTCCCTCCCGCGGGAAGAGCTACACAGATACGCAGTATTTT
TRBV7-9,TRBJ2-7,TRBD2,NA,CASSLASSGGFYEQYF,TGTGCCAGCAGCTTAGCGTCTAGCGGGGGATTCTACGAGCAGTACTTC
TRBV6-6,TRBJ1-6,NA,many,CASSYEYNSPLHF,TGTGCCAGCAGTTACGAATATAATTCACCCCTCCACTTT
TRBV24-1,TRBJ2-6,NA,NA,CATSDQSSGANVLTF,TGTGCCACCAGTGATCAGAGCTCTGGGGCCAACGTCCTGACTTTC
TRBV10-3,TRBJ2-7,TRBD2,NA,CAISRGLAGVYEQYF,TGTGCCATCAGTCGGGGACTAGCGGGAGTCTACGAGCAGTACTTC
TRBV28,TRBJ1-5,NA,NA,CASSFESGLNQPQHF,TGTGCCAGCAGTTTTGAGTCGGGGCTCAATCAGCCCCAGCATTTT
TRBV6-6,TRBJ2-5,NA,few,CASSSPTSLETQYF,TGTGCCAGCAGTTCCCCGACTAGTCTGGAGACCCAGTACTTC
TRBV6-5,TRBJ1-5,NA,few,CASSPWDAGMEPQHF,TGTGCCAGCAGCCCCTGGGACGCCGGAATGGAGCCCCAGCATTTT
TRBV28,TRBJ1-2,TRBD1,few,CASRGQGSNYGYTF,TGTGCCAGCAGGGGACAGGGAAGCAACTATGGCTACACCTTC
TRBV5-6,TRBJ1-2,NA,few,CASRARLGSRGYTF,TGTGCCAGCCGAGCTCGTCTGGGGTCCAGGGGCTACACCTTC
TRBV4-2,TRBJ2-5,NA,few,CASSRTDFQETQYF,TGTGCCAGCAGCCGAACGGACTTCCAAGAGACCCAGTACTTC
TRBV7-2,TRBJ1-2,NA,few,CASSFHRSGYGYTF,TGTGCCAGCAGCTTTCACAGGAGTGGCTATGGCTACACCTTC
TRBV28,TRBJ1-6,NA,NA,CASRLRQIRSSPLHF,TGTGCCAGCAGACTCCGACAAATTCGATCCTCACCCCTCCACTTT
TRBV7-9,TRBJ2-7,NA,few,CASSLAHIYEQYF,TGTGCCAGCAGCTTAGCGCACATCTACGAGCAGTACTTC
TRBV4-1,TRBJ2-2,NA,NA,CASSPNPGELFF,TGCGCCAGCAGCCCTAATCCCGGGGAGCTGTTTTTT
TRBV2,TRBJ1-2,NA,few,CASSDSGGRGYTF,TGTGCCAGCAGTGACTCGGGGGGCAGGGGCTACACCTTC